Listed here are 7 T cell receptor beta chains from one sample, sequenced in a study of blood T cell repertoires in COVID-19. This table comes from immunoSEQ multiplex PCR, and its TCRdb copy is limited to in-frame clones, with some not included. The sample shows about 300,000 clones, approximately 90% of them seen only once. Sequencing input: PBMCs or T cells enriched from blood (not recorded which). These receptors all come from a man aged 25-45 years who had recovered from COVID-19.

The chain carries TRBV28 and TRBJ2-3; D call uncertain. CDR3 length equals 13 residues. CDR1 MDHEN and CDR2 SYDVKM come from the germline V gene. Trimming left V 2 bases short and J 4 bases short, with 7 bases between. CDR3 sequence (DNA): TGTGCCAGCAGTTTAGAACCGGCAGATACGCAGTATTTT. As protein: CASSLEPADTQYF.

The chain has TRBV18 and TRBJ1-4; tentative D call: TRBD1 (6 bases). The length of the CDR3 is 16 residues. Trimming removed 3 bases at V and 0 bases at J, with 11 bases between. Germline CDR1 reads KGHSH; CDR2 reads LQKENI. CDR3 sequence: CASSPAGASTNEKLFF. CDR3 sequence (DNA): TGTGCCAGCTCACCTGCGGGGGCGTCAACTAATGAAAAACTGTTTTTT.

The gene calls are TRBV3-1 (or the pseudogene TRBV3-2) and TRBJ1-3; 7 nucleotides align to TRBD1. The germline V gene has CDR1 LGHDT and CDR2 YNNKEL (reference sequence). Unmatched junction bases numbered 7, after V lost 7 bases and J lost 4 bases. The CDR3 loop spans 14 amino acids. CDR3 DNA: TGTGCCAGCACCCCCGGCAGGGGGGGAAACACCATATATTTT. Protein: CASTPGRGGNTIYF.

The chain recombines TRBV2 with TRBJ2-3, with 11 bases matching TRBD2. The V segment lost 1 base and the J segment 4 bases; nucleotides outside the gene matches: 4. This CDR3 comprises 16 residues. CDR1 is SNHLY and CDR2 is FYNNEI in the germline V gene. The CDR3 reads CASSEGSGGDADTQYF. The CDR3, as DNA: TGTGCCAGCAGTGAAGGTAGCGGGGGGGACGCAGATACGCAGTATTTT.

J is TRBJ1-2 and V is TRBV9, with 7 bases lining up with TRBD1. In germline, CDR1 is SGDLS, CDR2 YYNGEE. V was pared by 7 bases and J by 5 bases, with 5 bases of the junction left unmatched. The CDR3 covers 12 residues. The CDR3, as DNA: TGTGCCAGCGACAGGGCCTCGTATGGCTACACCTTC. It specifies CASDRASYGYTF. Together with reference TRBV9 and TRBJ1-2, the CDR3 gives the full variable domain: DSGVTQTPKHLITATGQRVTLRCSPRSGDLSVYWYQQSLDQGLQFLIQYYNGEERAKGNILERFSAQQFPDLHSELNLSSLELGDSALYFCASDRASYGYTFGSGTRLTVV.

This clone was detected once. This chain links TRBV6-1 with TRBJ1-1, with D uncertain. Per germline, CDR1 MNHNS and CDR2 SASEGT. V lost 1 base and J lost 1, with 10 bases in between. The CDR3 totals 15 residues. The CDR3 DNA sequence: TGTGCCAGCAGTGAAGTAACGGTCTGGAACACTGAAGCTTTCTTT. This codes for CASSEVTVWNTEAFF.

The chain has TRBV4-1 and TRBJ2-3, with TRBD1 as a possible D gene (5 bases). Looked up from germline, CDR1 is MGHRA and CDR2 is YSYEKL. The CDR3 runs to 15 residues. Deletions cut 0 bases from V and 2 bases from J, with 9 bases between. The chain's CDR3 is CASSQEDTFTDTQYF. In DNA form, the CDR3 reads TGCGCCAGCAGCCAAGAGGACACCTTCACAGATACGCAGTATTTT.